The 30 T cell receptor beta chains below were found in one sample sequenced in a study of Ad26.COV2.S vaccination and SARS-CoV-2 variants (dated by TCRdb to the early 2020s). The library was generated by the immunoSEQ multiplex PCR assay. TCRdb retrieved this table from immuneACCESS and kept in-frame rearrangements only. Not all clones are present; in checked studies, unresolved V genes account for under half, and no reason is known for the remainder. In all, the sample holds under 550,000 clones, and more than 75% of those were seen once. The biggest ten clones account for 3.6% of the sample. The sample's treatment or condition label, decoded: roughly 18 received Ad26.COV2.S at low or high dose, single or two shots; 5 received placebo; per-sample allocation not given. Repertoires of vaccine and placebo recipients were sequenced from samples taken on day 63 after the first injection. Source: peripheral blood, taken in a trial of Ad26.COV2.S vaccine versus placebo. The receptors originated from a person between 18 and 65 years old who received the Ad26.COV2.S COVID-19 vaccine or a placebo.

This clone was seen only once. J is TRBJ2-7 and V is TRBV18; 10 bases match TRBD1. CDR3 length: 15 amino acids. Germline V gives CDR1 KGHSH, CDR2 LQKENI. V gave up 3 bases and J gave up 3 bases; unmatched junction bases: 5. As DNA, the CDR3 is TGTGCCAGCTCACCCGCGACAGGGGGCTACTACGAGCAGTACTTC. Translating gives CASSPATGGYYEQYF.

The rearrangement links TRBV6-7 to TRBJ1-4; D is uncertain. TRBV6-7 counts as an open reading frame of uncertain function. The V end was cut by 8 bases, the J end by 3 bases, with 13 bases between. This CDR3 comprises 14 residues. In nucleotides, the CDR3 is TGTGCCAGCGATAGGACTTGGGCTAATGAAAAACTGTTTTTT. This encodes CASDRTWANEKLFF.

CDR3 nucleotide sequence: TGTGCCAGCAGCCCCGGACAGGGTCACCAGCCCCAGCATTTT. Protein sequence: CASSPGQGHQPQHF. The chain couples TRBV5-6 to TRBJ1-5, with 8 bases identical to TRBD1. J was trimmed by 7 bases and V by 4 bases; bases with no gene match: 7. Per the germline V gene, CDR1 is SGHDT and CDR2 is YYEEEE. CDR3 length: 14 residues.

The chain joins TRBV15 to TRBJ2-7, with D possibly being TRBD1 (5 bases). CDR3 length: 13 residues. Trimming left V 3 bases short and J 0 bases short, with 6 bases between. Germline CDR1 and CDR2: LNHNV and YYDKDF (reference sequence). The CDR3: CATSRDTSYEQYF. DNA of the CDR3: TGTGCCACCAGCAGGGACACCTCCTACGAGCAGTACTTC.

The J gene is TRBJ2-2, the V gene TRBV4-3; D is unresolved. The CDR3 contains 15 residues. Germline loops: CDR1 LGHNA, CDR2 YSLEER. Trimming took off 0 bases at V and 5 bases at J, with 10 bases between the two ends. The CDR3 protein is CASSQDVYGTGELFF. For the CDR3, the DNA is TGCGCCAGCAGCCAAGATGTATATGGGACCGGGGAGCTGTTTTTT.

V and J are TRBV9 and TRBJ2-1, with D possibly being TRBD1 (5 bases). Trimming took off 2 bases at V and 5 bases at J, with 11 bases between the two ends. The germline gives CDR1 SGDLS, CDR2 YYNGEE. The CDR3 contains 14 residues. The CDR3 loop reads CASSVGRPDNEQFF. The CDR3 nucleotides are TGTGCCAGCAGCGTGGGGCGGCCCGACAATGAGCAGTTCTTC.

The chain combines TRBV7-3 with TRBJ2-5; TRBD1 or TRBD2 may be the D gene (5 bases each). The CDR3 covers 15 residues. The germline V gene has CDR1 SGHTA and CDR2 FQGTGA. V was cut by 5 bases and J by 2 bases, with 15 bases left in between. The CDR3 reads CASSNTGTDQETQYF. CDR3 nucleotide sequence: TGTGCCAGCAGCAACACCGGGACGGATCAAGAGACCCAGTACTTC.

V and J are TRBV30 and TRBJ2-7; 7 bases line up with TRBD2. The CDR3 contains 12 residues. With V trimmed by 2 bases and J by 6 bases, 4 bases remained unmatched. Germline values: CDR1 GTSNPN, CDR2 SVGIG (reference sequence). The CDR3, as DNA: TGTGCCTGGAGTCCAACGGGAGGCGAGCAGTACTTC. It specifies CAWSPTGGEQYF.

The chain links TRBV19 to TRBJ1-6, with D tentatively TRBD1 (6 bases). V was pared by 9 bases and J by 6 bases, with 12 bases between. In germline, CDR1 is LNHDA, CDR2 SQIVND (reference sequence). This CDR3 has 13 amino acids. The CDR3 region is CASREGVNSPLHF. For the CDR3, the DNA is TGTGCCAGCCGGGAGGGGGTTAATTCACCCCTCCACTTT.

The chain recombines TRBV6-5 with TRBJ1-2, with 8 nucleotides matching TRBD1. From germline, CDR1 is MNHEY and CDR2 SVGAGI. The length of the CDR3 is 15 residues. The junction had 9 bases not matched to a gene; V was cut back by 9 bases and J by 0 bases. The CDR3 sequence is CASGPTGGANYGYTF. CDR3 DNA: TGTGCCAGTGGGCCAACAGGGGGAGCTAACTATGGCTACACCTTC.

V and J are TRBV3-1 (or the pseudogene TRBV3-2) and TRBJ2-3; 14 bases are shared with TRBD2. This CDR3 contains 18 residues. J lost 0 bases, V lost 0 bases, and 2 bases had no gene match. Germline assignment: CDR1 LGHDT and CDR2 YNNKEL (reference sequence). In nucleotides, the CDR3 is TGTGCCAGCAGCCAAGATGGACTAGCGGGGGGAAGCACAGATACGCAGTATTTT. Its protein product is CASSQDGLAGGSTDTQYF.

The gene calls are TRBV30 and TRBJ2-7; D unclear. This CDR3 has 15 amino acids. V dropped 1 base and J dropped 2 bases, with 15 bases sitting between them. Germline CDR1 reads GTSNPN; CDR2 reads SVGIG (reference sequence). The CDR3 bases are TGTGCCTGGAGTGACGGATACCGATTCGCCTACGAGCAGTACTTC. It encodes CAWSDGYRFAYEQYF.

This chain joins TRBV5-1 and TRBJ2-1; 16 bases agree with TRBD2. V shed 4 bases, J shed 7 bases, and the junction held 14 bases outside the gene matches. Germline CDR1 SGHRS, CDR2 YFSETQ. The CDR3 sequence is 19 residues long. The CDR3: CASSRGLAGGPGSGNEQFF. The DNA for the CDR3 is TGCGCCAGCAGCAGGGGACTAGCGGGGGGGCCTGGCTCAGGGAATGAGCAGTTCTTC.

This clone was detected a few times. The chain carries TRBV29-1 and TRBJ1-1; D is ambiguous. CDR1 and CDR2 from the germline V gene are SQVTM and ANQGSEA. V shed 4 bases and J shed 3 bases, with 21 bases lying between them. The CDR3 is 16 residues long. The CDR3 nucleotides are TGCAGCGTTGCTACTGTCGTGCCCCGACCAGACACTGAAGCTTTCTTT. Residues: CSVATVVPRPDTEAFF.

V usage is TRBV7-3 and J usage is TRBJ2-3; a weak D match, TRBD1 (6 bases). There are 14 residues in the CDR3. V lost 1 base and J 3 bases, leaving 8 bases between the germline ends. The germline gives CDR1 SGHTA, CDR2 FQGTGA. CDR3 DNA sequence: TGTGCCAGCAGCTTAAACAGGGCTACAGATACGCAGTATTTT. It codes for CASSLNRATDTQYF.

This chain connects TRBV5-4 to TRBJ1-2; possible D gene TRBD1, 6 bases. V was trimmed by 0 bases and J by 4 bases, leaving 13 bases between them. Germline CDR1 reads SGHNT; CDR2 reads YYREEE (reference sequence). The CDR3 spans 15 residues. The CDR3 protein is CASSLGQGTSYGYTF. CDR3 bases: TGTGCCAGCAGCTTGGGGCAGGGGACATCCTATGGCTACACCTTC. Using reference TRBV5-4 and TRBJ1-2 for the parts outside the CDR3, the full variable domain is ETGVTQSPTHLIKTRGQQVTLRCSSQSGHNTVSWYQQALGQGPQFIFQYYREEENGRGNFPPRFSGLQFPNYSSELNVNALELDDSALYLCASSLGQGTSYGYTFGSGTRLTVV.

The rearrangement uses TRBV6-5 and TRBJ1-1; no clear D. Trimming removed 6 bases at V and 0 bases at J, with 8 bases between. From germline, CDR1 is MNHEY and CDR2 SVGAGI. CDR3 length: 13 amino acids. The CDR3 DNA reads TGTGCCAGCAGCGTCAACTTGAACACTGAAGCTTTCTTT. Translation: CASSVNLNTEAFF.

On this clone itself: This sample includes further DNA sequences coding for the same CDR3. This sequence joins TRBV7-2 and TRBJ1-4; D may be TRBD1 (6 bases). The CDR3 covers 15 residues. Trimming stripped 1 base from V and 7 bases from J, with 13 bases between. Germline values: CDR1 SGHTA, CDR2 FQGNSA. The CDR3 DNA reads TGTGCCAGCAGCTTAGAGGGCAGGGGAGGTGAAAAACTGTTTTTT. It is translated as CASSLEGRGGEKLFF.

The rearrangement uses TRBV11-3 and TRBJ2-1, with TRBD2 identical over 10 bases. The V and J ends lost 4 bases and 7 bases, in that order; junction bases with no gene match: 7. The CDR3 is 15 amino acids. CDR1 and CDR2 (germline): SGHNT, YENEEA. The CDR3: CASSSSGGAGNEQFF. The DNA for the CDR3 is TGTGCCAGCAGCTCCAGCGGGGGGGCCGGAAATGAGCAGTTCTTC.

V usage is TRBV15 and J usage is TRBJ2-1; 11 bases line up with TRBD1. Germline V gives CDR1 LNHNV, CDR2 YYDKDF (reference sequence). This CDR3 contains 15 residues. The trim removed 0 bases at V and 11 bases at J, leaving 6 bases unmatched. CDR3 in amino acids: CATSRDPGQGEKQFF. CDR3 nucleotides: TGTGCCACCAGCAGAGATCCGGGACAGGGGGAGAAGCAGTTCTTC.

The genes are TRBV6-6 and TRBJ2-7; unclear D gene. The V end lost 2 bases, the J end lost 3 bases, and 14 bases lay between the germline ends. CDR1 MNHNY and CDR2 SVGAGI come from the germline V gene (reference sequence). The CDR3 has 15 residues. The CDR3 DNA follows: TGTGCCAGCAGTTACCTGGCAGGTCAGAGCTACGAGCAGTACTTC. Translated: CASSYLAGQSYEQYF.

The chain joins TRBV12-3 or TRBV12-4 to TRBJ2-5; no firm D call. Trimming removed 5 bases from V and 0 bases from J, with 7 bases in between. There are 13 residues in the CDR3. The DNA of the CDR3 is TGTGCCAGCAGTACTCGGTACCAAGAGACCCAGTACTTC. This sequence encodes CASSTRYQETQYF.

V is TRBV7-3 and J is TRBJ2-2; D is uncertain. Germline V gene sequence: CDR1 SGHTA, CDR2 FQGTGA. The CDR3 runs to 15 residues. V lost 5 bases and J lost 2, with 12 bases in between. CDR3 bases: TGTGCCAGCAGCCGTGACTCGGGTAACACCGGGGAGCTGTTTTTT. The encoded protein is CASSRDSGNTGELFF.

The chain couples TRBV9 to TRBJ2-7; D unclear. Trimming pared 0 bases from V and 0 bases from J, leaving 7 bases between. The CDR3 sequence is 14 residues long. Germline CDR1 is SGDLS and CDR2 is YYNGEE. The CDR3 coding sequence is TGTGCCAGCAGCGTAGTGCAGGACTCCTACGAGCAGTACTTC. As protein: CASSVVQDSYEQYF.

This chain connects TRBV10-3 to TRBJ1-6; 7 nucleotides match TRBD1. J was trimmed by 10 bases and V by 4 bases; bases with no gene match: 4. This CDR3 region has 13 residues. CDR1 and CDR2 (germline): ENHRY, SYGVKD. The CDR3 bases are TGTGCCATCAGTGGGGACAGAACCTCACCCCTCCACTTT. Translating it yields CAISGDRTSPLHF.

A word on this clone: Other DNA variants within this sample encode the same CDR3. This sequence joins TRBV4-1 and TRBJ2-7; D is undetermined. Germline CDR1 reads MGHRA; CDR2 reads YSYEKL. The CDR3 loop spans 13 amino acids. Trimming removed 1 base from V and 3 bases from J, with 7 bases in between. The CDR3 DNA sequence: TGCGCCAGCAGCCAAGGCCCACTCTACGAGCAGTACTTC. Translating it yields CASSQGPLYEQYF.

J is TRBJ1-1 and V is TRBV25-1; 9 bases map to TRBD1. Unmatched junction bases numbered 2, after V lost 4 bases and J lost 5 bases. CDR1 and CDR2 from the germline V gene are MGHDK and SYGVNS. The CDR3 extends over 13 amino acids. The CDR3 sequence: CASSVTGGTEAFF. The CDR3 coding sequence is TGTGCCAGCAGTGTGACAGGGGGAACTGAAGCTTTCTTT.

The chain recombines TRBV9 with TRBJ1-1, with 7 bases fitting TRBD1. Germline V lookup: CDR1 SGDLS, CDR2 YYNGEE. The V gene end was trimmed by 3 bases and the J gene end by 5 bases; junction bases not matched to a gene: 7. CDR3 size: 14 residues. CDR3 in DNA: TGTGCCAGCAGCGGACGACAGGGAGGGACTGAAGCTTTCTTT. Translation: CASSGRQGGTEAFF.

The chain is built from TRBV5-1 and TRBJ2-5; D is ambiguous. CDR1 and CDR2 (germline): SGHRS, YFSETQ. Trimming shortened V by 4 bases and J by 7 bases, and 20 bases separated the two germline ends. The CDR3 consists of 15 residues. This CDR3 reads CASSPEGSGVWTQYF. In DNA, the CDR3 is TGCGCCAGCAGCCCCGAAGGCAGTGGGGTATGGACCCAGTACTTC.

This chain links TRBV19 with TRBJ2-7; D is possibly TRBD1 (6 bases). There are 16 residues in the CDR3. Germline V gene data show CDR1 as LNHDA and CDR2 as SQIVND (reference sequence). The ends were cut back, 0 bases at V and 3 bases at J, with 15 bases in the middle. The CDR3 is CASSIEGGQLYYEQYF. The CDR3 coding sequence is TGTGCCAGTAGTATAGAAGGCGGACAGCTTTACTACGAGCAGTACTTC.